This paragraph covers one T cell receptor beta chain sequence. The sample belongs to a study of blood T cell repertoires in COVID-19. Clones were read by immunoSEQ multiplex PCR, and TCRdb kept only the in-frame ones, dropping some. The sample lists roughly 340,000 clones, over 75% seen once, with approximately 1% in the top ten. J gave up 2 bases and V 1 base, and 4 bases lay outside the gene matches. The germline V gene encodes CDR1 LGHDT and CDR2 YNNKEL (reference sequence). The CDR3 runs to 15 residues. The source is a man in his late teens or twenties who had recovered from COVID-19. Sequencing was performed on PBMCs or T cells enriched from blood (not recorded which). The V call is TRBV3-1 (or the pseudogene TRBV3-2), the J call TRBJ2-7, with 8 bases lining up with TRBD2. The CDR3 is CASSQVSGGAYEQYF. CDR3 nucleotide sequence: TGTGCCAGCAGCCAAGTCAGCGGGGGTGCCTACGAGCAGTACTTC.